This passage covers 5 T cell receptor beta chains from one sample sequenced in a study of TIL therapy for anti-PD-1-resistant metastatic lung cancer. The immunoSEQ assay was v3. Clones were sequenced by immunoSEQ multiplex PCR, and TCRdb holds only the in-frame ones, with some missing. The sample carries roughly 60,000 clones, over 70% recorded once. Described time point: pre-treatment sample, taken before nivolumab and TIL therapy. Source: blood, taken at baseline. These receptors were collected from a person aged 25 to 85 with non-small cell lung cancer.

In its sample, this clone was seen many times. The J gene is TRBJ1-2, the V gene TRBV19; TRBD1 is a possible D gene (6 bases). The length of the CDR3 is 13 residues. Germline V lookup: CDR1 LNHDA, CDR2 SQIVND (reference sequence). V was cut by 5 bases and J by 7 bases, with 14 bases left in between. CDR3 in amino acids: CASSRTDWRGYTF. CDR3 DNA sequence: TGTGCCAGTAGTCGGACAGACTGGCGTGGCTACACCTTC.

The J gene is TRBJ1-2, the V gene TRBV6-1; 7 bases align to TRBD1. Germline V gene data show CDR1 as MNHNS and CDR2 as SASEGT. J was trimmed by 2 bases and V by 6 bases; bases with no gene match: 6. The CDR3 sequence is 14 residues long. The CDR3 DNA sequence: TGTGCCAGCAGGCAAGGGGGCGACAACTATGGCTACACCTTC. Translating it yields CASRQGGDNYGYTF.

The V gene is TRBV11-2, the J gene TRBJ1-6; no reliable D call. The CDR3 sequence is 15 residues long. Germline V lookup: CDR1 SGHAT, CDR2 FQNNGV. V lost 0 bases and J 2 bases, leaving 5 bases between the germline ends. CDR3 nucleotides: TGTGCCAGCAGCTTAGATACAGCCTATAATTCACCCCTCCACTTT. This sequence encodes CASSLDTAYNSPLHF.

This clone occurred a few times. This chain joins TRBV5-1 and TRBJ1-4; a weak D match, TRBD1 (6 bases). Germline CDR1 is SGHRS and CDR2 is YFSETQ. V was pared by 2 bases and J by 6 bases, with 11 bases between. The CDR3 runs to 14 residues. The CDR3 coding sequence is TGCGCCAGCAGCTTACAGGGTAGGGATGAAAAACTGTTTTTT. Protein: CASSLQGRDEKLFF.

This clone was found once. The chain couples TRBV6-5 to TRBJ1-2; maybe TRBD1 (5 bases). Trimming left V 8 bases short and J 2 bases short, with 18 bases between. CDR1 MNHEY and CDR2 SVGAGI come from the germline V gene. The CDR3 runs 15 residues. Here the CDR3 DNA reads TGTGCCAGCCGGGGACTTACGAACCCAAACTATGGCTACACCTTC. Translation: CASRGLTNPNYGYTF.